This T cell receptor (beta chain) was captured by sequencing in a study of regulatory T cells in long-lasting Graves disease. Study-wide findings and caveats: Patients with persistent disease showed a bias toward TRBV28, TRBJ1-2 and TRBJ2-5. Persistent patients shared more public clonotypes (around 3,000) than new patients (roughly 1,000).

Time point of the sample: newly diagnosed GD, antithyroid drugs for less than 3 months. The TCR library was made from RNA extracted from PBMCs. Trimming removed 2 bases at V and 3 bases at J, with 17 bases between. The CDR3 sequence is 16 residues long. Germline values: CDR1 KGHSH, CDR2 LQKENI. HTBI primers from iRepertoire and Arm-PCR of CDR3 regions yielded the TCR beta libraries. In TCRdb, the multiplex PCR reads were re-called with MiXCR into one record per CDR3 protein. The sample has some 350,000 distinct CDR3 sequences, around 15% seen once; the top ten hold around 20%. This clonotype was recorded at least ten times. Antigen unknown. This sample was shared with a second study, whose subject was T cells in Graves' hyperthyroidism and ophthalmopathy.

The material sequenced was peripheral blood mononuclear cells (PBMCs), taken at new diagnosis, from a patient treated with antithyroid drugs. The receptor was derived from a woman in her late teens or twenties with Graves disease. The gene calls are TRBV18 and TRBJ2-7; possibly TRBD2 for D (5 bases). CDR3 bases: TGTGCCAGCTCACCAAGTCAGCGGACTGAGGTCTACGAGCAGTACTTC. Translated: CASSPSQRTEVYEQYF. The full variable domain, completed using reference TRBV18 and TRBJ2-7, is NAGVMQNPRHLVRRRGQEARLRCSPMKGHSHVYWYRQLPEEGLKFMVYLQKENIIDESGMPKERFSAEFPKEGPSILRIQQVVRGDSAAYFCASSPSQRTEVYEQYFGPGTRLTVT.